Below, one T cell receptor beta chain is given with its context. Germline CDR1 and CDR2: WSHSY and SAAADI. This CDR3 comprises 14 residues. The ends were cut back, 5 bases at V and 3 bases at J, with 11 bases in the middle. The sample originates from a study of shared clonotypes between healthy human individuals. Generated by immunoSEQ multiplex PCR, the TCRdb table keeps only in-frame clones and is missing some. The sample records 490,000 or so clones, around 79% being singletons. The source material was PBMCs. The sequence derives from a woman in her 40s in good health. Some clones in this sample may be carry-over from other donors' samples. This chain joins TRBV10-2 and TRBJ1-3; D is uncertain. CDR3 sequence reads: CASSLASFGNTIYF. As DNA, the CDR3 is TGCGCCAGCAGTCTGGCTAGCTTTGGAAACACCATATATTTT.